Each of the 28 T cell receptor beta chains below was sequenced from the same sample in a study of spatial heterogeneity in lung cancer. The time point is: sample taken at primary tumor resection. Each CDR3 protein is one row after TCRdb ran MiXCR on the 5' RACE reads. The table lists 55,000 to 70,000 distinct CDR3 sequences, 6.3% of them singletons. This specimen consisted of PBMCs, obtained at surgery. These receptors originate from a female donor with early-stage non-small cell lung cancer.

There are many counts of this clonotype. The rearrangement links TRBV6-1 to TRBJ2-7; 8 bases map to TRBD2. The CDR3 sequence is 13 residues long. Losses at the gene ends were 6 bases for V and 6 bases for J; bases not matched to a gene: 7. Germline V gene lookup returns CDR1 MNHNS and CDR2 SASEGT. CDR3 loop: CASSPGLAGEQYV. DNA for the CDR3: TGTGCCAGCAGCCCAGGACTAGCCGGCGAGCAGTACGTC.

This clonotype was seen ten or more times. The CDR3 DNA is TGTGCCAGCAGTCTCACGCACACAGGGGGCATTCAGTACTTC. Amino acids: CASSLTHTGGIQYF. This chain connects TRBV28 to TRBJ2-4; 8 bases agree with TRBD1. This CDR3 spans 14 amino acids. Germline CDR1 is MDHEN and CDR2 is SYDVKM. Losses at the gene ends were 5 bases for V and 9 bases for J; bases not matched to a gene: 9.

The rearrangement links TRBV14 to TRBJ2-5; possibly TRBD2 for D (5 bases). Germline lookup yields CDR1 SGHDN and CDR2 FVKESK. The germline V and J ends were trimmed by 5 bases and 6 bases, with 13 bases remaining between them. The length of the CDR3 is 13 residues. The CDR3 region has the DNA TGTGCCAGCAGCAGGACCCTCGGGAAGACCCAGTACTTC. Translation gives CASSRTLGKTQYF.

This clonotype appeared many times. The chain links TRBV6-2 or TRBV6-3 to TRBJ1-1, with D hard to call. Per germline, CDR1 MNHEY and CDR2 SVGEGT. V lost 6 bases and J lost 3, with 11 bases in between. The CDR3 runs to 13 residues. The CDR3 coding sequence is TGTGCCAGCAGACCGGGGTTCTACACTGAAGCTTTCTTT. Protein sequence: CASRPGFYTEAFF.

This clonotype occurred a few times. The J gene is TRBJ1-3, the V gene TRBV12-3 or TRBV12-4, with 9 bases aligning to TRBD1. The CDR3 loop spans 16 amino acids. V lost 1 base to trimming and J lost 4 bases; unmatched junction nucleotides: 5. The CDR3: CASSLVGTGSGNTIYF. CDR3 DNA sequence: TGTGCCAGCAGTTTAGTTGGGACAGGGTCAGGAAACACCATATATTTT.

This clonotype was observed many times. The gene calls are TRBV28 and TRBJ1-1, with D possibly TRBD1 on 5 matching bases. The germline V gene encodes CDR1 MDHEN and CDR2 SYDVKM. CDR3 length equals 14 residues. Between the trimmed V and J ends, which lost 2 bases and 3 bases, there was a span of 10 bases. The CDR3 nucleotides read TGTGCCAGCAGTTTAGGGACGCAGTACACTGAAGCTTTCTTT. Encoded protein: CASSLGTQYTEAFF. Based on the CDR3 plus reference TRBV28 and TRBJ1-1, the full variable domain is DVKVTQSSRYLVKRTGEKVFLECVQDMDHENMFWYRQDPGLGLRLIYFSYDVKMKEKGDIPEGYSVSREKKERFSLILESASTNQTSMYLCASSLGTQYTEAFFGQGTRLTVV.

The CDR3 DNA reads TGTGCCAGCAGCTTGGAAGCGGGGGGTACCGGGGAGCTGTTTTTT. Its protein product is CASSLEAGGTGELFF. The chain has TRBV7-8 and TRBJ2-2; 9 positions match TRBD2. The CDR3 loop spans 15 amino acids. Germline CDR1 is SGHVS and CDR2 is FQNEAQ. J lost 5 bases, V lost 3 bases, and 4 bases had no gene match.

This clonotype has at least ten counts. V usage is TRBV6-2 or TRBV6-3 and J usage is TRBJ2-7; a possible D gene is TRBD1 (5 bases). CDR1 and CDR2 from the germline V gene are MNHEY and SVGEGT. The CDR3 spans 13 residues. The ends were cut back, 9 bases at V and 2 bases at J, with 14 bases in the middle. Here the CDR3 DNA reads TGTGCCAGTTCCTCAGCAGGGCCCTACGAGCAGTACGTC. Translated: CASSSAGPYEQYV.

The V gene is TRBV3-1, the J gene TRBJ1-2, with 7 bases fitting TRBD1. The V and J ends lost 4 bases and 5 bases, in that order; junction bases with no gene match: 4. In germline, CDR1 is LGHDT, CDR2 YNNKEL (reference sequence). CDR3 length: 13 amino acids. In nucleotides, the CDR3 is TGTGCCAGCAGCCCGACAGGGACTTATGGCTACACCTTC. It specifies CASSPTGTYGYTF.

This clonotype was counted many times. At one end, the junction sequence differs from germline, possibly due to a read error. The rearrangement joins TRBV20-1 to TRBJ2-1, with no clear D. This CDR3 region has 11 residues. From germline, CDR1 is DFQATT and CDR2 SNEGSKA (reference sequence). The DNA of the CDR3 is TGCAGTGCTAGTAACTACGATGAGCAGTTCTTC. Translation gives CSASNYDEQFF.

V gene TRBV24-1 combines with J gene TRBJ2-1, with D uncertain. V was trimmed by 9 bases and J by 7 bases, leaving 9 bases between them. CDR1 and CDR2 (germline): KGHDR, SFDVKD. The CDR3 spans 11 residues. The CDR3 DNA is TGTGCCACCGGTCGAGATAATGAGCAGTTCTTC. The encoded protein is CATGRDNEQFF.

This clonotype was counted once. A much more abundant neighbour one base away suggests this may be a read error. This rearrangement joins TRBV5-1 to TRBJ1-1; 7 bases align to TRBD1. Germline V CDR1 and CDR2: SGHRS, YFSETQ. V lost 4 bases and J lost 4; bases outside the gene matches: 7. The CDR3 runs 14 residues. The CDR3 protein is CASSRTGSATEAFF. CDR3 DNA sequence: TGCGCCAGCAGCCGGACAGGTTCGGCCACTGAAGCTTTCTTT.

The gene calls are TRBV19 and TRBJ2-4, with a tentative D call TRBD1 (7 bases). This CDR3 is built from 15 residues. The germline V gene encodes CDR1 LNHDA and CDR2 SQIVND (reference sequence). V lost 5 bases and J lost 2, with 13 bases in between. CDR3 amino acids: CASSSGGGTKNIQYF. DNA of the CDR3: TGTGCCAGTAGTTCAGGGGGAGGAACCAAAAACATTCAGTACTTC.

This clonotype was found many times. The chain uses TRBV5-1 and TRBJ2-1, with a possible D match to TRBD1 (5 bases). The germline V gene encodes CDR1 SGHRS and CDR2 YFSETQ. The CDR3 spans 15 residues. Trimming took off 5 bases at V and 5 bases at J, with 17 bases between the two ends. The chain's CDR3 is CASSPRSQGDNEQFF. The CDR3 DNA sequence: TGCGCCAGCAGTCCAAGGTCCCAAGGGGACAATGAGCAGTTCTTC. Drawing the rest from reference TRBV5-1 and TRBJ2-1, the complete variable domain is KAGVTQTPRYLIKTRGQQVTLSCSPISGHRSVSWYQQTPGQGLQFLFEYFSETQRNKGNFPGRFSGRQFSNSRSEMNVSTLELGDSALYLCASSPRSQGDNEQFFGPGTRLTVL.

This clonotype was recorded many times. The V and J genes are TRBV9 and TRBJ1-3; the match to TRBD1 covers 9 bases. The CDR3 is made up of 16 amino acids. Losses at the gene ends were 1 base for V and 4 bases for J; bases not matched to a gene: 6. Germline assignment: CDR1 SGDLS and CDR2 YYNGEE. The CDR3 DNA sequence: TGTGCCAGCAGCGTATTACAGGGGGCGTCGGGAAACACCATATATTTT. This encodes CASSVLQGASGNTIYF.

This clonotype turned up a few times. The CDR3 spells CASSLEVITGDTQYF. The CDR3 nucleotides are TGTGCCAGCAGCTTGGAGGTTATAACCGGGGATACGCAGTATTTT. The chain combines TRBV5-4 with TRBJ2-3; D ambiguous. Trimming removed 0 bases from V and 6 bases from J, with 14 bases in between. Germline V lookup: CDR1 SGHNT, CDR2 YYREEE (reference sequence). The CDR3 is 15 residues long.

The chain uses TRBV14 and TRBJ1-1; TRBD1 aligns across 9 bases. This CDR3 is 19 amino acids long. V dropped 3 bases and J dropped 0; count of bases not matched to a gene: 14. Germline V gene lookup returns CDR1 SGHDN and CDR2 FVKESK. CDR3 DNA sequence: TGTGCCAGCAGCCATCTTGGGCGGACAGGGGATTTGGTGAACACTGAAGCTTTCTTT. Translated: CASSHLGRTGDLVNTEAFF.

V gene TRBV5-1 combines with J gene TRBJ2-3; 11 positions agree with TRBD1. There are 14 residues in the CDR3. The germline gives CDR1 SGHRS, CDR2 YFSETQ. Trimming at V came to 6 bases and at J to 5 bases, leaving 5 bases not matched to a gene. The CDR3 DNA sequence: TGCGCCAGCATGGGGACAGGGGGTGAAGATACGCAGTATTTT. Protein sequence: CASMGTGGEDTQYF.

This clonotype has a handful of counts. This rearrangement joins TRBV5-1 to TRBJ2-1; 11 bases map to TRBD2. V lost 1 base, J lost 1 base, and 4 bases stayed unmatched. The germline V gene encodes CDR1 SGHRS and CDR2 YFSETQ. The CDR3 length is 17 residues. The CDR3 nucleotides are TGCGCCAGCAGCTTGTGGCTAGCGGGGGGTTCCTACAATGAGCAGTTCTTC. Translated, it gives CASSLWLAGGSYNEQFF.

This clonotype showed up just a few times. The V call is TRBV5-6, the J call TRBJ2-1; D gene uncertain. V was trimmed by 0 bases and J by 8 bases, leaving 9 bases between them. The CDR3 runs to 13 residues. Germline CDR1 SGHDT, CDR2 YYEEEE. CDR3 in amino acids: CASSLDRSDEQFF. The CDR3 nucleotides are TGTGCCAGCAGCTTGGACAGAAGCGATGAGCAGTTCTTC.

This clonotype turned up a few times. This chain links TRBV7-3 with TRBJ2-5; D unclear. Trimming removed 6 bases from V and 1 base from J, with 6 bases in between. The germline gives CDR1 SGHTA, CDR2 FQGTGA. CDR3 length: 12 residues. This CDR3 reads CASRGPQETQYF. As DNA, the CDR3 is TGTGCCAGCAGGGGCCCCCAAGAGACCCAGTACTTC.

This clonotype was observed many times. This chain joins TRBV3-1 and TRBJ2-7, with D possibly TRBD1 on 5 matching bases. The CDR3 is 15 residues long. V lost 4 bases to trimming and J lost 1 base, with 14 bases between them. From germline, CDR1 is LGHDT and CDR2 YNNKEL (reference sequence). The CDR3 DNA reads TGTGCCAGCAGCCCGGATCCAGGGCATTCCTACGAGCAGTACTTC. This gives the protein CASSPDPGHSYEQYF.

The chain uses TRBV5-1 and TRBJ2-1; TRBD2 agrees at 8 bases. The germline V gene has CDR1 SGHRS and CDR2 YFSETQ. V shed 7 bases, J shed 7 bases, and the junction held 4 bases outside the gene matches. This CDR3 comprises 12 residues. In nucleotides, the CDR3 is TGCGCCAGCGGACTAGCTAAAAATGAGCAGTTCTTC. This encodes CASGLAKNEQFF.

This clonotype was detected many times. J is TRBJ1-3 and V is TRBV11-2; TRBD1 is a possible D gene (5 bases). Looked up from germline, CDR1 is SGHAT and CDR2 is FQNNGV. The CDR3 consists of 16 residues. Trimming removed 5 bases from V and 2 bases from J, with 16 bases in between. CDR3: CASSPALGGTGNTIYF. The CDR3 DNA reads TGTGCCAGCAGCCCGGCTCTCGGGGGAACTGGAAACACCATATATTTT.

A few counts support this clonotype. The V gene is TRBV9, the J gene TRBJ2-1; 8 nucleotides line up with TRBD1. V was clipped by 6 bases and J by 10 bases; unmatched bases: 12. This CDR3 is 14 amino acids long. The germline CDR1 and CDR2 sequences are SGDLS and YYNGEE. CDR3 amino acids: CASNPGQAHREQFF. CDR3 in DNA: TGTGCCAGCAACCCGGGACAGGCCCACCGGGAGCAGTTCTTC.

This clonotype was recorded a few times. The chain joins TRBV24-1 to TRBJ2-6; 8 bases are shared with TRBD1. The CDR3 spans 15 residues. Germline assignment: CDR1 KGHDR and CDR2 SFDVKD. V lost 9 bases to trimming and J lost 0 bases; unmatched junction nucleotides: 3. The CDR3 DNA reads as TGTGCCACCGGACAGGGCCACTCTGGGGCCAACGTCCTGACTTTC. Amino acid sequence: CATGQGHSGANVLTF.

This chain connects TRBV19 to TRBJ1-6, with 9 bases lining up with TRBD1. Germline assignment: CDR1 LNHDA and CDR2 SQIVND (reference sequence). V shed 4 bases, J shed 10 bases, and the junction held 5 bases outside the gene matches. The CDR3 runs to 14 residues. The CDR3 spells CASSTQGARSPLHF. For the CDR3, the DNA is TGTGCCAGTAGTACACAGGGGGCACGGTCACCCCTCCACTTT.

This clonotype was seen ten or more times. The chain carries TRBV24-1 and TRBJ2-1; TRBD2 agrees at 8 bases. This CDR3 comprises 15 residues. From germline, CDR1 is KGHDR and CDR2 SFDVKD. Germline trimming cut 4 bases from V and 5 bases from J; bases unmatched to any gene: 6. In DNA form, the CDR3 reads TGTGCCACCAGTGAGAGCGGGAGTCTCAACAATGAGCAGTTCTTC. Translated: CATSESGSLNNEQFF.